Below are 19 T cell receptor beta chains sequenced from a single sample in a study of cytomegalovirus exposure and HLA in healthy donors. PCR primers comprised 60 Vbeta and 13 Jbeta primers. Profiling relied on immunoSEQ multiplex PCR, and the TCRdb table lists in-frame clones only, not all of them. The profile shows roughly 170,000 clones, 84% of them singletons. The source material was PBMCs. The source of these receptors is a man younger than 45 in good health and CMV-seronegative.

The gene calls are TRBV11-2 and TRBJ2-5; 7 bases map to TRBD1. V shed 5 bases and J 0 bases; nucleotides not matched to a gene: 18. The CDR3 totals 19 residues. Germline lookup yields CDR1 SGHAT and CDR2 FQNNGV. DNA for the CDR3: TGTGCCAGCAGCACCCTGCCGCCGGGCAGGGGGTATAACCAAGAGACCCAGTACTTC. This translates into CASSTLPPGRGYNQETQYF.

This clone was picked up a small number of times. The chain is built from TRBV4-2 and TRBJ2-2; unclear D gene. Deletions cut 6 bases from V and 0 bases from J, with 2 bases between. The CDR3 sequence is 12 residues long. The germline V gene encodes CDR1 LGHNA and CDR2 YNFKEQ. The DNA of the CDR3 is TGTGCCAGCAGTACGAACACCGGGGAGCTGTTTTTT. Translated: CASSTNTGELFF.

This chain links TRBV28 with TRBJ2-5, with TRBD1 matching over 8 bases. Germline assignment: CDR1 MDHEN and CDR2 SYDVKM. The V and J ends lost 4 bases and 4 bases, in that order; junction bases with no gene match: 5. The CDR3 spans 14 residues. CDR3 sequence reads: CASSSPDRAETQYF. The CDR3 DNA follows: TGTGCCAGCAGTTCCCCGGACAGGGCAGAGACCCAGTACTTC.

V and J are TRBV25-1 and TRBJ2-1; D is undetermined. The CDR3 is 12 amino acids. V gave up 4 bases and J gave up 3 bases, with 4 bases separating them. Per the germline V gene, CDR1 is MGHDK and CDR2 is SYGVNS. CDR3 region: CASSASYNEQFF. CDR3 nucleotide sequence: TGTGCCAGCAGTGCCAGCTACAATGAGCAGTTCTTC.

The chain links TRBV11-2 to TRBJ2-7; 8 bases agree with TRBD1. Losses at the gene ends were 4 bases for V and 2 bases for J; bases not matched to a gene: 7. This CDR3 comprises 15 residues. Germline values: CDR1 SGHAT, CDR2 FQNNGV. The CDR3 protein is CASSWGTGGTYEQYF. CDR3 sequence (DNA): TGTGCCAGCAGCTGGGGAACAGGGGGGACCTACGAGCAGTACTTC.

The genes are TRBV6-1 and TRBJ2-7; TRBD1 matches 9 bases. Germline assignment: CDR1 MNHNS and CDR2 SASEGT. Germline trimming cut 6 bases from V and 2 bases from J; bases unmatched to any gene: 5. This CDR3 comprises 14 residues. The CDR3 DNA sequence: TGTGCCAGCAGGGGGGGACAGGGTCCCTACGAGCAGTACTTC. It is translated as CASRGGQGPYEQYF.

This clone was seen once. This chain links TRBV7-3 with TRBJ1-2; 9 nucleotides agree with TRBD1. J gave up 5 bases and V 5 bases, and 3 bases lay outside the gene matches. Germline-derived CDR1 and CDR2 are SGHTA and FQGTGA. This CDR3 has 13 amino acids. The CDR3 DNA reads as TGTGCCAGCAGCCTAGGACAGGGGTATGGCTACACCTTC. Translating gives CASSLGQGYGYTF.

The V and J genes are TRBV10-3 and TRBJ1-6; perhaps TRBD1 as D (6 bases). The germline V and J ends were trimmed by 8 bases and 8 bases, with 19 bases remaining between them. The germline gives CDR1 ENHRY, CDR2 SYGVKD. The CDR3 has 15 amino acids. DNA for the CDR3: TGTGCCATCGGGGCTAGCGGGACAAGGGATTCACCCCTCCACTTT. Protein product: CAIGASGTRDSPLHF.

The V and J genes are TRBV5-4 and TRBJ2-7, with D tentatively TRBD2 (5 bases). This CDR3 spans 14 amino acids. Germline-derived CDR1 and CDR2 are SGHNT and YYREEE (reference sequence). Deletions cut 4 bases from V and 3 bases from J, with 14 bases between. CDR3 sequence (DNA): TGTGCCAGCAGCCCGGGAAACGCAAACTACGAGCAGTACTTC. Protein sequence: CASSPGNANYEQYF.

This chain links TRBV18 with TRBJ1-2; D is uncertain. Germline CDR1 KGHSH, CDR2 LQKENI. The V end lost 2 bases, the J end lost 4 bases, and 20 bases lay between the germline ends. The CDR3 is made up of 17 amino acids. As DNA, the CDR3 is TGTGCCAGCTCACCATCTCCCGGTCAGGTGGCGGGCTATGGCTACACCTTC. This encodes CASSPSPGQVAGYGYTF.

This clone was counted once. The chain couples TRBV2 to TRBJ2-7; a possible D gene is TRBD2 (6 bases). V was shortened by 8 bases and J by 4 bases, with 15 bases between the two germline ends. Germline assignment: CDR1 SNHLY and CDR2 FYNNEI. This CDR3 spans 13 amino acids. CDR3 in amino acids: CASGRGLRYEQYF. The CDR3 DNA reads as TGTGCCAGCGGGCGGGGACTCCGTTACGAGCAGTACTTC.

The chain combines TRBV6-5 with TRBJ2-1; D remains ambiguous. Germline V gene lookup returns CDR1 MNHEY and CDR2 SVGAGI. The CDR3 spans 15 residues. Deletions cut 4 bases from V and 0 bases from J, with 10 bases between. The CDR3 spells CASSFEHSSYNEQFF. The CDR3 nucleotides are TGTGCCAGCAGTTTCGAGCACAGCTCCTACAATGAGCAGTTCTTC.

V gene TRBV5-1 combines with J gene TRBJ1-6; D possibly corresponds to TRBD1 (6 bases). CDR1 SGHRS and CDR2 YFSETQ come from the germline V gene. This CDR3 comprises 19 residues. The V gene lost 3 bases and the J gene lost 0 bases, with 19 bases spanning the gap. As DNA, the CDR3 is TGCGCCAGCAGCTCAACTGACAGGTTGCGCTACTCCTATAATTCACCCCTCCACTTT. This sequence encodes CASSSTDRLRYSYNSPLHF.

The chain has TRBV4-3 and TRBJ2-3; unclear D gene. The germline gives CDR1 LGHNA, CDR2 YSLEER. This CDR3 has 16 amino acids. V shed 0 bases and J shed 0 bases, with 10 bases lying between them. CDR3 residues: CASSQDSDLSTDTQYF. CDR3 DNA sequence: TGCGCCAGCAGCCAAGACAGCGACCTAAGCACAGATACGCAGTATTTT.

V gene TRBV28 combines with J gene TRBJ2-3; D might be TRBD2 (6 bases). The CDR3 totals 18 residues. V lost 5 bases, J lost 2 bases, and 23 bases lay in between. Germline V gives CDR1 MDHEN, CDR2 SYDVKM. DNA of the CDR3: TGTGCCAGCAGTACACGATACCTTTCGGGAGCGTCCACAGATACGCAGTATTTT. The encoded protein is CASSTRYLSGASTDTQYF.

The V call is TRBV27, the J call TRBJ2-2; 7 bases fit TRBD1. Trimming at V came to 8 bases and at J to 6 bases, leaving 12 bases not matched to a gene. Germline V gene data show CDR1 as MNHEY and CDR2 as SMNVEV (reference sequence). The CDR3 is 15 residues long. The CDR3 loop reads CASQIYTGEAGELFF. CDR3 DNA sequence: TGTGCCAGCCAAATTTACACAGGGGAAGCCGGGGAGCTGTTTTTT.

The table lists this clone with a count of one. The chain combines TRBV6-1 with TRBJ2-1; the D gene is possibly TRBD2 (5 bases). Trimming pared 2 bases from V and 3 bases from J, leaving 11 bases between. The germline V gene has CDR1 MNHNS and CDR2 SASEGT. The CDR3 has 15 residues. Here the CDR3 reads CASSEIIGVYNEQFF. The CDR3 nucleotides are TGTGCCAGCAGTGAAATCATCGGGGTCTACAATGAGCAGTTCTTC.

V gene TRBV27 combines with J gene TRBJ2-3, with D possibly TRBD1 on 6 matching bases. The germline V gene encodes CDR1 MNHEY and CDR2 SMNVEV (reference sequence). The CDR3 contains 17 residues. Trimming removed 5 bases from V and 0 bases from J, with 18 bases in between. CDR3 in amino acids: CASSTGPAGASTDTQYF. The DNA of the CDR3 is TGTGCCAGCAGTACAGGCCCGGCAGGGGCTAGCACAGATACGCAGTATTTT.

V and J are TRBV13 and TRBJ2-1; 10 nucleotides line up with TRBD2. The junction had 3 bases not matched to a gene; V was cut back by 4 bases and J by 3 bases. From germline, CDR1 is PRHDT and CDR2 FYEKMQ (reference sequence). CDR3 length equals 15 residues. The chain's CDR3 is CASSYTSGVYNEQFF. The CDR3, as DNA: TGTGCCAGCAGCTATACTAGCGGGGTCTACAATGAGCAGTTCTTC.